Below, 22 T cell receptor beta chains from the same sample are listed, as sequenced in a study of cytomegalovirus exposure and HLA in healthy donors. A multiplex PCR was run with 60 Vbeta primers and 13 Jbeta primers. Using immunoSEQ multiplex PCR, the repertoire was profiled, and TCRdb retains in-frame clones only, with some absent. This sample carries about 170,000 clones, about 82% of them seen once, and the ten largest clones take about 2.4%. The sample consisted of PBMCs. The origin of the receptors is a male donor in good health and CMV-seronegative.

About this clone: At one of its ends the junction is not consistent with the germline gene, which may arise from a read error. This chain joins TRBV15 and TRBJ2-7; D unresolved. Germline V gene sequence: CDR1 LNHNV, CDR2 YYDKDF (reference sequence). The CDR3 length is 15 residues. The CDR3 DNA follows: TGTGCCACCAGCGGAGACTCTAGGCGCTCCTACGAGCAGTACTTC. This translates into CATSGDSRRSYEQYF.

The chain links TRBV7-2 to TRBJ2-3; 13 bases are shared with TRBD2. J gave up 6 bases and V 6 bases, and 15 bases lay outside the gene matches. In germline, CDR1 is SGHTA, CDR2 FQGNSA. The CDR3 contains 18 residues. This CDR3 is CASRERLAGGPLGDTQYF. The CDR3 region has the DNA TGTGCCAGCAGGGAAAGACTAGCGGGAGGCCCGTTGGGGGATACGCAGTATTTT.

J is TRBJ2-1 and V is TRBV7-3; 9 nucleotides match TRBD1. J was trimmed by 9 bases and V by 5 bases; bases with no gene match: 14. The CDR3 contains 16 residues. Germline V gene lookup returns CDR1 SGHTA and CDR2 FQGTGA. This CDR3 is CASSPRPGQGIGEQFF. In DNA form, the CDR3 reads TGTGCCAGCAGCCCAAGGCCGGGACAGGGAATCGGTGAGCAGTTCTTC.

The DNA for the CDR3 is TGTGCCAGCAGTAAACAGGGGCGTGGGTACGAGCAGTACTTC. This codes for CASSKQGRGYEQYF. The chain is built from TRBV7-9 and TRBJ2-7; 7 bases match TRBD1. CDR3 length: 14 residues. J lost 4 bases, V lost 6 bases, and 9 bases had no gene match. The V gene's germline CDR1 is SEHNR and CDR2 FQNEAQ (reference sequence).

This clone has just one count. V usage is TRBV27 and J usage is TRBJ2-1; 10 nucleotides agree with TRBD2. Germline V CDR1 and CDR2: MNHEY, SMNVEV (reference sequence). The CDR3 has 16 residues. V dropped 1 base and J dropped 7; count of bases not matched to a gene: 7. CDR3 coding DNA: TGTGCCAGCAGTTTATATGTAGCGGGAGGTGGAAATGAGCAGTTCTTC. Protein sequence: CASSLYVAGGGNEQFF.

The V and J genes are TRBV5-1 and TRBJ2-7; D is possibly TRBD1 (6 bases). The CDR3 spans 13 residues. The V end lost 5 bases, the J end lost 5 bases, and 14 bases lay between the germline ends. The germline V gene has CDR1 SGHRS and CDR2 YFSETQ. The CDR3 DNA sequence: TGCGCCAGCAGGGACAGATGGAGTGACGAGCAGTACTTC. Translated, it gives CASRDRWSDEQYF.

In its sample, this clone was seen once. The chain carries TRBV2 and TRBJ2-2, with 10 bases that match TRBD2. CDR1 and CDR2 from the germline V gene are SNHLY and FYNNEI. CDR3 size: 16 residues. V trimming: 4 bases; J trimming: 7 bases; junction bases outside the gene matches: 9. The CDR3 spells CASSGGAGGWIGELFF. DNA for the CDR3: TGTGCCAGCAGTGGCGGAGCGGGGGGGTGGATCGGGGAGCTGTTTTTT.

This chain uses TRBV27 with TRBJ1-2, with TRBD1 matching 9 bases. Germline V gene data show CDR1 as MNHEY and CDR2 as SMNVEV (reference sequence). This CDR3 comprises 16 residues. The V gene end was trimmed by 5 bases and the J gene end by 1 base; junction bases not matched to a gene: 8. The CDR3 reads CASSAYRGLDNYGYTF. In DNA form, the CDR3 reads TGTGCCAGCAGTGCCTACAGGGGGCTGGATAACTATGGCTACACCTTC.

V gene TRBV29-1 combines with J gene TRBJ1-4, with 11 bases fitting TRBD1. V lost 7 bases, J lost 8 bases, and 9 bases stayed unmatched. The CDR3 loop spans 14 amino acids. The germline gives CDR1 SQVTM, CDR2 ANQGSEA. CDR3 in DNA: TGCAGCGCCTACCGGACAGGGGGCAACGAAAAACTGTTTTTT. Its protein product is CSAYRTGGNEKLFF.

The gene calls are TRBV19 and TRBJ2-3; D gene uncertain. Germline V lookup: CDR1 LNHDA, CDR2 SQIVND (reference sequence). The CDR3 totals 14 residues. The V and J ends lost 1 base and 2 bases respectively, with 7 bases between them. DNA of the CDR3: TGTGCCAGTAGTATAGGTGGCTTCACAGATACGCAGTATTTT. Translating gives CASSIGGFTDTQYF. The variable domain in full, completed from reference TRBV19 and TRBJ2-3, reads DGGITQSPKYLFRKEGQNVTLSCEQNLNHDAMYWYRQDPGQGLRLIYYSQIVNDFQKGDIAEGYSVSREKKESFPLTVTSAQKNPTAFYLCASSIGGFTDTQYFGPGTRLTVL.

The rearrangement uses TRBV5-6 and TRBJ2-1; 10 bases match TRBD2. Germline trimming cut 2 bases from V and 4 bases from J; bases unmatched to any gene: 12. Germline lookup yields CDR1 SGHDT and CDR2 YYEEEE. This CDR3 spans 18 amino acids. CDR3 amino acids: CASSLIRTSGVFYNEQFF. The CDR3, as DNA: TGTGCCAGCAGCTTAATACGGACTAGCGGCGTCTTTTACAATGAGCAGTTCTTC.

CDR3 in amino acids: CASSHKLETQYF. The DNA for the CDR3 is TGTGCCAGCAGCCATAAGCTCGAGACCCAGTACTTC. This chain connects TRBV5-6 to TRBJ2-5; D unclear. Between the trimmed V and J ends, which lost 4 bases and 5 bases, there was a span of 9 bases. Germline values: CDR1 SGHDT, CDR2 YYEEEE. The CDR3 is made up of 12 amino acids.

The V call is TRBV28, the J call TRBJ2-7; 8 nucleotides agree with TRBD2. The CDR3 extends over 16 amino acids. V shed 1 base, J shed 2 bases, and the junction held 7 bases outside the gene matches. Per the germline V gene, CDR1 is MDHEN and CDR2 is SYDVKM. CDR3 in DNA: TGTGCCAGCAGTTTATCGGGCGGGGGGCATACCTACGAGCAGTACTTC. Its protein is CASSLSGGGHTYEQYF.

This clone occurred a few times. The V and J genes are TRBV2 and TRBJ2-1, with 8 positions matching TRBD2. V lost 10 bases, J lost 7 bases, and 15 bases stayed unmatched. Germline CDR1 is SNHLY and CDR2 is FYNNEI. CDR3 length: 15 residues. CDR3 nucleotide sequence: TGTGCCATCCGGGGGGTACTAGCGGTTATGAATGAGCAGTTCTTC. Translated, it gives CAIRGVLAVMNEQFF. Complete variable domain (other parts from reference TRBV2 and TRBJ2-1): EPEVTQTPSHQVTQMGQEVILRCVPISNHLYFYWYRQILGQKVEFLVSFYNNEISEKSEIFDDQFSVERPDGSNFTLKIRSTKLEDSAMYFCAIRGVLAVMNEQFFGPGTRLTVL.

CDR3 region: CASSDSETDTQYF. The CDR3, as DNA: TGTGCCAGCAGTGACTCGGAGACAGATACGCAGTATTTT. The chain combines TRBV6-4 with TRBJ2-3; D unresolved. CDR1 MRHNA and CDR2 SNTAGT come from the germline V gene. The CDR3 has 13 residues. V was clipped by 0 bases and J by 3 bases, with 4 bases between them.

The chain combines TRBV7-2 with TRBJ2-5; possible D gene TRBD2, 6 bases. With 5 bases removed from V and 5 bases from J, the gap between germline ends came to 15 bases. The V gene's germline CDR1 is SGHTA and CDR2 FQGNSA. The CDR3 covers 14 residues. This CDR3 reads CASSAPSVQETQYF. CDR3 nucleotide sequence: TGTGCCAGCAGCGCCCCTAGCGTGCAGGAGACCCAGTACTTC.

V gene TRBV9 combines with J gene TRBJ2-3; 8 bases are shared with TRBD1. This CDR3 has 15 residues. J gave up 2 bases and V 0 bases, and 2 bases lay outside the gene matches. Germline-derived CDR1 and CDR2 are SGDLS and YYNGEE. CDR3 in amino acids: CASSVGQGNTDTQYF. Written as DNA, the CDR3 is TGTGCCAGCAGCGTAGGACAGGGGAACACAGATACGCAGTATTTT.

V is TRBV19 and J is TRBJ2-2; 10 nucleotides match TRBD2. The CDR3 runs 15 residues. The junction had 3 bases not matched to a gene; V was cut back by 6 bases and J by 2 bases. Germline V gene data show CDR1 as LNHDA and CDR2 as SQIVND (reference sequence). This chain's CDR3 is CASRVAGGNTGELFF. Here the CDR3 DNA reads TGTGCCAGTAGAGTAGCGGGAGGTAACACCGGGGAGCTGTTTTTT.

The CDR3 DNA follows: TGTGCCAGCAGGCGGGTGGACAGTTCCTACGAGCAGTACTTC. It translates to CASRRVDSSYEQYF. This sequence joins TRBV6-1 and TRBJ2-7; a weak D match, TRBD1 (6 bases). CDR3 length equals 14 residues. V was cut by 6 bases and J by 1 base, with 13 bases left in between. Germline assignment: CDR1 MNHNS and CDR2 SASEGT.

This rearrangement joins TRBV19 to TRBJ1-2; a weak D match, TRBD1 (6 bases). The V gene lost 3 bases and the J gene lost 2 bases, with 7 bases spanning the gap. The CDR3 extends over 13 amino acids. CDR1 LNHDA and CDR2 SQIVND come from the germline V gene (reference sequence). The CDR3 nucleotides read TGTGCCAGTAGTATTGGGGGCAACTATGGCTACACCTTC. Its protein product is CASSIGGNYGYTF. Based on the CDR3 plus reference TRBV19 and TRBJ1-2, the full variable domain is DGGITQSPKYLFRKEGQNVTLSCEQNLNHDAMYWYRQDPGQGLRLIYYSQIVNDFQKGDIAEGYSVSREKKESFPLTVTSAQKNPTAFYLCASSIGGNYGYTFGSGTRLTVV.

The chain carries TRBV6-1 and TRBJ1-5; D perhaps matches TRBD1 (6 bases). This CDR3 has 15 residues. V lost 6 bases, J lost 1 base, and 13 bases lay in between. Germline V gene sequence: CDR1 MNHNS, CDR2 SASEGT. CDR3 nucleotide sequence: TGTGCCAGCAGCGTCGCAGGGGAGAGCAATCAGCCCCAGCATTTT. Protein sequence: CASSVAGESNQPQHF.

The chain combines TRBV14 with TRBJ1-2, with no clear D. The germline V gene has CDR1 SGHDN and CDR2 FVKESK. V lost 1 base and J lost 3, with 6 bases in between. This CDR3 region has 13 residues. CDR3 residues: CASSQGPYYGYTF. For the CDR3, the DNA is TGTGCCAGCAGCCAAGGGCCCTACTATGGCTACACCTTC.